A selection of T cell receptor beta chains follows, all from one sample in a study of blood T cell repertoires in COVID-19. Measured with immunoSEQ multiplex PCR; TCRdb has only the in-frame clones, and not every one. The data contain around 190,000 clones, roughly 84% of them singletons. The sequenced sample consisted of peripheral blood. These receptors were obtained from a human donor in a cohort sampled during active COVID-19. The CDR3 runs from the conserved cysteine through the conserved F or W. A D gene is named only where the DNA matches it firmly.

v_gene,d_gene,CDR3aa
TRBV6-5,NA,CASSPGVVNTEAFF
TRBV28,TRBD2,CASSLRGASFYEQYF
TRBV27,NA,CASRFRVTDTQYF
TRBV28,NA,CASSPPGTLAYEQYF
TRBV30,NA,CAWSVGSGTYNEQFF
TRBV27,TRBD1,CASSPPMSRDRYNEQFF
TRBV29-1,NA,CSVDFIWPEAFF
TRBV19,NA,CASSRGQTSGYGYTF
TRBV4-1,TRBD1,CASSPGTGSGNTIYF
TRBV3-1/TRBV3-2,NA,CASSLIKPEQFF
TRBV6-4,TRBD1,CASRTDRVPYEQYF
TRBV2,NA,CASSEEAGGRSIQYF
TRBV5-4,TRBD2,CASSGRTSGSDTQYF
TRBV10-3,TRBD2,CAISERASGAYEQYF
TRBV5-1,NA,CASSLAGPMETQYF
TRBV28,NA,CASSRELGAYNEQFF
TRBV5-4,TRBD2,CASRKFGREAYNEQFF
TRBV5-4,TRBD2,CASSLNAGARETQYF